This T cell receptor (beta chain) was recorded in a study of PD-1 blockade in classical Hodgkin lymphoma. Details on this clone: What it binds is not known.

The CDR3 runs to 12 residues. Germline loops: CDR1 LNHDA, CDR2 SQIVND (reference sequence). Trimming stripped 6 bases from V and 4 bases from J, with 7 bases between. Time point given: newly diagnosed, previously untreated cHL patient sample. Newly diagnosed, untreated classical Hodgkin lymphoma PBMCs provided comparison. Broader study findings: Reports described newly diagnosed patients as having lower baseline TCR diversity than healthy donors. Why the repertoires differ is still unclear, perhaps disease activity or prior therapy.

Clones were sequenced by immunoSEQ multiplex PCR, and TCRdb holds only the in-frame ones, with some missing. The sample yields tens of thousands of clones, over 85% seen once. The sequenced sample consisted of peripheral blood mononuclear cells (PBMCs). The chain is built from TRBV19 and TRBJ2-1; tentatively, D is TRBD1 (5 bases). This clonotype was sampled from a human donor with classical Hodgkin lymphoma. The CDR3 loop is CASRTDYNEQFF. CDR3 bases: TGTGCCAGTAGGACAGATTACAATGAGCAGTTCTTC. The full variable domain, completed using reference TRBV19 and TRBJ2-1, is DGGITQSPKYLFRKEGQNVTLSCEQNLNHDAMYWYRQDPGQGLRLIYYSQIVNDFQKGDIAEGYSVSREKKESFPLTVTSAQKNPTAFYLCASRTDYNEQFFGPGTRLTVL.